The T cell receptor beta chain described here comes from a study of T-cell reconstitution after alpha-beta-depleted transplantation in children. The CDR3 extends over 13 amino acids. CDR1 SGHRS and CDR2 YFSETQ come from the germline V gene. The germline V and J ends were trimmed by 6 bases and 4 bases, with 12 bases remaining between them. During its preparation, the TCRbeta library received unique molecular identifiers. TCRdb processed the PCR reads anew with MiXCR; each CDR3 protein has one entry. The profile covers about 980,000 distinct CDR3 sequences, with about 29% appearing a single time and approximately 30% taken by the ten largest.

This chain connects TRBV5-1 to TRBJ2-3, with D possibly matching TRBD1 (5 bases). The material sequenced was PBMCs, mostly from graft donor cells, taken 360 days after TCRalphabeta/CD19-depleted stem cell transplant. This clonotype was sampled from a boy under three years old who had a stem cell transplant for SCID, so the T cells may come from the graft donor. The CDR3 DNA follows: TGCGCCAGCAAAATAGGGGTTGCAGATACGCAGTATTTT. Translating it yields CASKIGVADTQYF.